The rows below give T cell receptor beta chains drawn from one sample of a study of blood T cell repertoires in COVID-19. Profiling relied on immunoSEQ multiplex PCR, and the TCRdb table lists in-frame clones only, not all of them. The sample shows about 80,000 clones, about 79% of them seen only once. Source material: peripheral blood. The receptor source for this set is a human donor in a cohort sampled during active COVID-19. CDR3s include the opening cysteine and the closing phenylalanine or tryptophan. The D gene is left open where the match is weak. A row's size may be missing; if present it is once, few, many or a size class.

j_call: TRBJ2-7; clone_size: -; d_call: TRBD1; v_call: TRBV18; cdr3_aa: CASSPPDRGTYEQYF; cdr3_nt: TGTGCCAGCTCACCCCCGGACAGGGGGACCTACGAGCAGTACTTC
j_call: TRBJ1-6; clone_size: -; d_call: -; v_call: TRBV12-3/TRBV12-4; cdr3_aa: CASSPLENSPLHF; cdr3_nt: TGTGCCAGCAGTCCCTTAGAAAATTCACCCCTCCACTTT
j_call: TRBJ1-6; clone_size: -; d_call: -; v_call: TRBV5-1; cdr3_aa: CASSLAVNSPLHF; cdr3_nt: TGCGCCAGCAGCTTGGCCGTTAATTCACCCCTCCACTTT
j_call: TRBJ2-3; clone_size: -; d_call: TRBD1; v_call: TRBV24-1; cdr3_aa: CATSDLTGSGSTDTQYF; cdr3_nt: TGTGCCACCAGTGACCTGACAGGGAGTGGGAGCACAGATACGCAGTATTTT
j_call: TRBJ2-2; clone_size: once; d_call: -; v_call: TRBV9; cdr3_aa: CASSARDSFTGELFF; cdr3_nt: TGTGCCAGCAGCGCCAGGGACTCCTTCACCGGGGAGCTGTTTTTT
j_call: TRBJ1-6; clone_size: -; d_call: -; v_call: TRBV14; cdr3_aa: CASSQGYRHNSPLHF; cdr3_nt: TGTGCCAGCAGCCAAGGATACAGGCATAATTCACCCCTCCACTTT
j_call: TRBJ2-1; clone_size: -; d_call: TRBD2; v_call: TRBV5-4; cdr3_aa: CASSQSGGKYNEQFF; cdr3_nt: TGTGCCAGCAGCCAAAGCGGGGGGAAATACAATGAGCAGTTCTTC
j_call: TRBJ2-3; clone_size: -; d_call: -; v_call: TRBV7-2; cdr3_aa: CASSPRPFTPTDTQYF; cdr3_nt: TGTGCCAGCAGCCCCCGCCCCTTTACACCCACAGATACGCAGTATTTT
j_call: TRBJ1-1; clone_size: -; d_call: -; v_call: TRBV9; cdr3_aa: CASSPPRGERAEAFF; cdr3_nt: TGTGCCAGCAGCCCCCCCCGGGGAGAAAGGGCTGAAGCTTTCTTT
j_call: TRBJ2-7; clone_size: -; d_call: TRBD1; v_call: TRBV23-1; cdr3_aa: CASSHLGQLYDYEQYF; cdr3_nt: TGCGCCAGCAGTCACCTGGGACAGCTATACGACTACGAGCAGTACTTC
j_call: TRBJ1-1; clone_size: once; d_call: -; v_call: TRBV9; cdr3_aa: CASSVTDDRPVNTEAFF; cdr3_nt: TGTGCCAGCAGCGTCACAGACGATAGACCGGTGAACACTGAAGCTTTCTTT
j_call: TRBJ1-2; clone_size: -; d_call: -; v_call: TRBV12-2; cdr3_aa: CASQRVYGYTF; cdr3_nt: TGTGCAAGTCAGAGGGTCTATGGCTACACCTTC
j_call: TRBJ2-5; clone_size: -; d_call: -; v_call: TRBV21-1; cdr3_aa: CASSKGYRGQETQYF; cdr3_nt: TGTGCCAGCAGCAAAGGGTATCGGGGCCAAGAGACCCAGTACTTC
j_call: TRBJ2-2; clone_size: -; d_call: -; v_call: TRBV30; cdr3_aa: CAWSVLAAANTGELFF; cdr3_nt: TGTGCCTGGAGTGTATTAGCGGCCGCGAACACCGGGGAGCTGTTTTTT
j_call: TRBJ2-1; clone_size: -; d_call: -; v_call: TRBV12-3/TRBV12-4; cdr3_aa: CASSLDSGEQFF; cdr3_nt: TGTGCCAGCAGTTTGGACAGCGGTGAGCAGTTCTTC
j_call: TRBJ1-5; clone_size: -; d_call: TRBD1; v_call: TRBV18; cdr3_aa: CASSPFARDRVGQPQHF; cdr3_nt: TGTGCCAGCTCACCTTTTGCCCGGGACAGGGTAGGTCAGCCCCAGCATTTT
j_call: TRBJ1-2; clone_size: -; d_call: TRBD1; v_call: TRBV19; cdr3_aa: CASSPGQGNYGYTF; cdr3_nt: TGTGCCAGTAGTCCGGGACAGGGAAACTATGGCTACACCTTC
j_call: TRBJ2-5; clone_size: once; d_call: TRBD1; v_call: TRBV29-1; cdr3_aa: CSVAEDREETQYF; cdr3_nt: TGCAGCGTTGCGGAGGACAGGGAAGAGACCCAGTACTTC
j_call: TRBJ2-7; clone_size: -; d_call: TRBD2; v_call: TRBV11-2; cdr3_aa: CASSLGLDYEQYF; cdr3_nt: TGTGCCAGCAGCCTGGGACTAGACTACGAGCAGTACTTC
j_call: TRBJ2-1; clone_size: -; d_call: -; v_call: TRBV29-1; cdr3_aa: CSVYGGAYNEQFF; cdr3_nt: TGCAGCGTTTACGGCGGAGCCTACAATGAGCAGTTCTTC
j_call: TRBJ1-1; clone_size: once; d_call: -; v_call: TRBV18; cdr3_aa: CASSPRQENTEAFF; cdr3_nt: TGTGCCAGCTCACCGCGCCAAGAAAACACTGAAGCTTTCTTT
j_call: TRBJ2-7; clone_size: many; d_call: -; v_call: TRBV6-4; cdr3_aa: CATRLITGNEQYF; cdr3_nt: TGTGCCACGCGACTGATAACAGGGAACGAGCAGTACTTC
j_call: TRBJ2-1; clone_size: -; d_call: -; v_call: TRBV11-3; cdr3_aa: CASSGDFGNEQFF; cdr3_nt: TGTGCCAGCAGCGGGGACTTTGGCAATGAGCAGTTCTTC
j_call: TRBJ1-3; clone_size: -; d_call: -; v_call: TRBV13; cdr3_aa: CASSLGQSSGNTIYF; cdr3_nt: TGTGCCAGCAGCTTAGGACAGTCCTCTGGAAACACCATATATTTT
j_call: TRBJ2-1; clone_size: once; d_call: -; v_call: TRBV11-3; cdr3_aa: CASSSLGTQQFF; cdr3_nt: TGTGCCAGCAGCTCCCTCGGGACTCAACAGTTCTTC
j_call: TRBJ1-3; clone_size: -; d_call: -; v_call: TRBV29-1; cdr3_aa: CSVDLTGSGNTIYF; cdr3_nt: TGCAGCGTTGATCTAACAGGGTCCGGAAACACCATATATTTT
j_call: TRBJ1-5; clone_size: -; d_call: -; v_call: TRBV7-2; cdr3_aa: CASSRGDTSNQPQHF; cdr3_nt: TGTGCCAGCAGCCGGGGAGACACGAGCAATCAGCCCCAGCATTTT
j_call: TRBJ2-3; clone_size: many; d_call: -; v_call: TRBV27; cdr3_aa: CASSPSTDTQYF; cdr3_nt: TGTGCCAGCAGCCCTAGCACAGATACGCAGTATTTT
j_call: TRBJ1-2; clone_size: -; d_call: TRBD1; v_call: TRBV11-3; cdr3_aa: CASSPRTGIYGGYTF; cdr3_nt: TGTGCCAGCAGCCCCCGGACAGGGATATATGGTGGCTACACCTTC
j_call: TRBJ1-4; clone_size: -; d_call: -; v_call: TRBV5-1; cdr3_aa: CASSLGQKNEKLFF; cdr3_nt: TGCGCCAGCAGCTTGGGACAGAAGAATGAAAAACTGTTTTTT
j_call: TRBJ2-4; clone_size: -; d_call: TRBD2; v_call: TRBV19; cdr3_aa: CASSPNAGARNIQYF; cdr3_nt: TGTGCCAGTAGTCCGAACGCGGGAGCGAGAAACATTCAGTACTTC
j_call: TRBJ2-5; clone_size: -; d_call: TRBD1; v_call: TRBV12-3/TRBV12-4; cdr3_aa: CASMTGGLETQYF; cdr3_nt: TGTGCCAGCATGACAGGGGGCTTGGAGACCCAGTACTTC
j_call: TRBJ2-2; clone_size: few; d_call: -; v_call: TRBV2; cdr3_aa: CASGWGPDTGELFF; cdr3_nt: TGTGCCAGCGGTTGGGGGCCGGACACCGGGGAGCTGTTTTTT
j_call: TRBJ1-1; clone_size: -; d_call: TRBD1; v_call: TRBV27; cdr3_aa: CASGVTGADTEAFF; cdr3_nt: TGTGCCAGCGGAGTGACAGGGGCTGACACTGAAGCTTTCTTT
j_call: TRBJ2-2; clone_size: few; d_call: -; v_call: TRBV7-9; cdr3_aa: CASSLDGGIYTGELFF; cdr3_nt: TGTGCCAGCAGCTTAGATGGGGGGATCTACACCGGGGAGCTGTTTTTT
j_call: TRBJ2-7; clone_size: once; d_call: TRBD1; v_call: TRBV27; cdr3_aa: CASSQTDRGVLYEQYF; cdr3_nt: TGTGCCAGCAGTCAAACGGACAGGGGAGTCCTCTACGAGCAGTACTTC
j_call: TRBJ1-1; clone_size: -; d_call: -; v_call: TRBV27; cdr3_aa: CASSHTGNLNTEAFF; cdr3_nt: TGTGCCAGCAGTCACACAGGGAACCTTAACACTGAAGCTTTCTTT
j_call: TRBJ1-5; clone_size: -; d_call: -; v_call: TRBV7-8; cdr3_aa: CASSFPGNQPQHF; cdr3_nt: TGTGCCAGCAGCTTTCCAGGGAATCAGCCCCAGCATTTT
j_call: TRBJ2-5; clone_size: few; d_call: -; v_call: TRBV7-9; cdr3_aa: CASSEGWEETQYF; cdr3_nt: TGTGCCAGCAGCGAGGGTTGGGAAGAGACCCAGTACTTC
j_call: TRBJ1-1; clone_size: -; d_call: -; v_call: TRBV10-3; cdr3_aa: CAISEPDRGTEAFF; cdr3_nt: TGTGCCATCAGTGAGCCGGATAGGGGCACTGAAGCTTTCTTT
j_call: TRBJ1-5; clone_size: many; d_call: -; v_call: TRBV4-1; cdr3_aa: CASGISVYQPQHF; cdr3_nt: TGCGCCAGCGGCATCTCTGTTTATCAGCCCCAGCATTTT
j_call: TRBJ2-3; clone_size: -; d_call: TRBD1; v_call: TRBV7-3; cdr3_aa: CASSLTGQGITDTQYF; cdr3_nt: TGTGCCAGCAGCTTAACGGGACAGGGGATTACAGATACGCAGTATTTT
j_call: TRBJ2-3; clone_size: -; d_call: -; v_call: TRBV19; cdr3_aa: CASSLGRRDTQYF; cdr3_nt: TGTGCCAGTAGTCTAGGGAGAAGAGATACGCAGTATTTT
j_call: TRBJ2-7; clone_size: -; d_call: -; v_call: TRBV11-2; cdr3_aa: CASSLGHRAFEQYF; cdr3_nt: TGTGCCAGCAGCTTAGGCCACAGGGCCTTCGAGCAGTACTTC